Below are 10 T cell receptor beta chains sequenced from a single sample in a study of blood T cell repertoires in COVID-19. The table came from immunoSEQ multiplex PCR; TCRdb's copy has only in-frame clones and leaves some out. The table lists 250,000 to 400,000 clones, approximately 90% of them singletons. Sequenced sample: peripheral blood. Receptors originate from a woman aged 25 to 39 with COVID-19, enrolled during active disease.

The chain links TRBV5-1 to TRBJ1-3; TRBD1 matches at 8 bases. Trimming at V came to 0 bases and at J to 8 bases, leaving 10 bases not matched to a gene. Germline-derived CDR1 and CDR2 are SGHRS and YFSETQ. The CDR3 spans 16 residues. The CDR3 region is CASSLGLTGEDDTIYF. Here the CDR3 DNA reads TGCGCCAGCAGCTTGGGATTGACAGGGGAGGACGACACCATATATTTT.

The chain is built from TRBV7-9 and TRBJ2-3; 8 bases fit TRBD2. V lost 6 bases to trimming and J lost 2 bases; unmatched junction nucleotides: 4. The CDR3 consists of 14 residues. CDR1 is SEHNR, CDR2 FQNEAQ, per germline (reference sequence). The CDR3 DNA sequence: TGTGCCAGCAGTCGGGAGGGGCTCACAGATACGCAGTATTTT. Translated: CASSREGLTDTQYF.

The CDR3 DNA reads as TGCGCCAGCAGCTTGGGGACAGGGTTCGGAGAAAAACTGTTTTTT. Protein product: CASSLGTGFGEKLFF. The chain recombines TRBV5-1 with TRBJ1-4; 8 bases align to TRBD1. CDR1 and CDR2 (germline): SGHRS, YFSETQ. The CDR3 extends over 15 amino acids. Trimming took 0 bases from V and 8 from J; bases not matched to a gene: 6.

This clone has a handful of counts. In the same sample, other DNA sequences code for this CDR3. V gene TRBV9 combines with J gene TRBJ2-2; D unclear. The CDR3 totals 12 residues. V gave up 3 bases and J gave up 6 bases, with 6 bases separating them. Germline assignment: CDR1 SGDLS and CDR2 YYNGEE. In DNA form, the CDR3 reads TGTGCCAGCAGCGGAGGTTCCGGGGAGCTGTTTTTT. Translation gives CASSGGSGELFF.

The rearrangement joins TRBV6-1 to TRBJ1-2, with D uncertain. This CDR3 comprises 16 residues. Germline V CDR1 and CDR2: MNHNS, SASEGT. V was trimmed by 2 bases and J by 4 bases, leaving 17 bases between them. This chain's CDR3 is CASSESSGMRTYGYTF. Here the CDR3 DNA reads TGTGCCAGCAGTGAATCCTCGGGGATGCGTACCTATGGCTACACCTTC.

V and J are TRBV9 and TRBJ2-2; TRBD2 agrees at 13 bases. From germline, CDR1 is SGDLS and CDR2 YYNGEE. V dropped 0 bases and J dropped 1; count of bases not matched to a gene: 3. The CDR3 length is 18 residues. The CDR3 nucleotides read TGTGCCAGCAGCGTAGGACTAGCGGGGGGCAAGAACACCGGGGAGCTGTTTTTT. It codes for CASSVGLAGGKNTGELFF.

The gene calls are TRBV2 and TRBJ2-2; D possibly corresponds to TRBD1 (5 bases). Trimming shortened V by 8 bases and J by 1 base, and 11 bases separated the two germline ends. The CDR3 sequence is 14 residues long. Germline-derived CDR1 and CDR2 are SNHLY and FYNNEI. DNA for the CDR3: TGTGCCAGCGGCGGCAGGGAGAACACCGGGGAGCTGTTTTTT. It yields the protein CASGGRENTGELFF.

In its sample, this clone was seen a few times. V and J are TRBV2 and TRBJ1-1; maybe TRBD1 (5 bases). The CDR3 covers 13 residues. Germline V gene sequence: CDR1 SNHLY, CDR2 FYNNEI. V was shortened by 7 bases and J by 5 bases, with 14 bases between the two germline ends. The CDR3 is CASTMGEGTEAFF. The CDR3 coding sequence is TGTGCCAGCACTATGGGGGAGGGGACTGAAGCTTTCTTT.

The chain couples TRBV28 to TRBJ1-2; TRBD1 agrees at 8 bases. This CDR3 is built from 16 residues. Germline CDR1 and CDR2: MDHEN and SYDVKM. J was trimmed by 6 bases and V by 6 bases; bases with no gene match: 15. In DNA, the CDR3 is TGTGCCAGCAGAACGCTGTCGACAGGGGCACCGGATGGCTACACCTTC. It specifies CASRTLSTGAPDGYTF.

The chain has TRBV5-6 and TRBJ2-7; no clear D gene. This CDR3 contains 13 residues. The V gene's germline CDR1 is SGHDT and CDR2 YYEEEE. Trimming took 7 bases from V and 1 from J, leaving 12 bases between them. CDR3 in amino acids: CASGEVNSYEQYV. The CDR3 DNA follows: TGTGCCAGCGGTGAGGTCAATTCCTACGAGCAGTACGTC.